These 32 T cell receptor beta chains originate from one sample sequenced in a study of shared clonotypes between healthy human individuals. The repertoire was sequenced with immunoSEQ multiplex PCR; TCRdb's copy has only in-frame clones and lacks some. The data contain some 2,500,000 clones, less than 95% of them seen just once; the ten biggest clones take up 0.37%. Sequencing was performed on naive CD4+ T cells from PBMCs. Subset of the sample: CD45RA+ positively selected. These receptors were taken from a man between 18 and 29 years old in good health. Some clones in this sample may be carry-over from other donors' samples.

Remarks on this clone: The same CDR3 arises from other DNA sequences in this sample as well. The genes are TRBV28 and TRBJ2-5; possibly TRBD1 or TRBD2 for D (5 bases each). This CDR3 spans 14 amino acids. Germline V gene lookup returns CDR1 MDHEN and CDR2 SYDVKM. V lost 2 bases and J lost 2, with 9 bases in between. The CDR3 spells CASSLAGTQETQYF. CDR3 DNA sequence: TGTGCCAGCAGTTTAGCCGGGACGCAAGAGACCCAGTACTTC.

Regarding this clone: This sample also contains other DNA sequences that code for the same CDR3. This chain connects TRBV11-3 to TRBJ2-3; no definite D call. V lost 3 bases and J lost 0, with 10 bases in between. Germline-derived CDR1 and CDR2 are SGHNT and YENEEA. The length of the CDR3 is 15 residues. The CDR3 loop is CASSFGGPSTDTQYF. CDR3 nucleotides: TGTGCCAGCAGCTTTGGCGGTCCCAGCACAGATACGCAGTATTTT. The full variable domain, with the rest looked up from reference TRBV11-3 and TRBJ2-3, is EAGVVQSPRYKIIEKKQPVAFWCNPISGHNTLYWYLQNLGQGPELLIRYENEEAVDDSQLPKDRFSAERLKGVDSTLKIQPAELGDSAVYLCASSFGGPSTDTQYFGPGTRLTVL.

The chain is built from TRBV5-4 and TRBJ2-1; D not certain. This CDR3 region has 14 residues. The germline V gene encodes CDR1 SGHNT and CDR2 YYREEE (reference sequence). The V end lost 0 bases, the J end lost 6 bases, and 10 bases lay between the germline ends. The CDR3 here is CASSLAPTINEQFF. The CDR3 nucleotides read TGTGCCAGCAGCTTGGCACCGACGATCAATGAGCAGTTCTTC.

V and J are TRBV30 and TRBJ2-5; 8 bases map to TRBD2. V gave up 2 bases and J gave up 4 bases; unmatched junction bases: 3. Germline V CDR1 and CDR2: GTSNPN, SVGIG (reference sequence). The CDR3 spans 13 residues. CDR3 DNA: TGTGCCTGGAGTTCCCTAGCGGGAGAGACCCAGTACTTC. It yields the protein CAWSSLAGETQYF. Drawing the rest from reference TRBV30 and TRBJ2-5, the complete variable domain is SQTIHQWPATLVQPVGSPLSLECTVEGTSNPNLYWYRQAAGRGLQLLFYSVGIGQISSEVPQNLSASRPQDRQFILSSKKLLLSDSGFYLCAWSSLAGETQYFGPGTRLLVL.

V usage is TRBV6-5 and J usage is TRBJ2-1; TRBD2 agrees at 8 bases. CDR3 length: 16 amino acids. Germline values: CDR1 MNHEY, CDR2 SVGAGI. The ends lost 4 bases at V and 8 bases at J; junction bases unmatched: 13. CDR3: CASSFGWREEGHEQFF. CDR3 nucleotides: TGTGCCAGCAGTTTTGGGTGGCGGGAGGAGGGGCATGAGCAGTTCTTC.

This chain joins TRBV28 and TRBJ1-2; perhaps TRBD1 as D (6 bases). V lost 5 bases and J 4 bases, leaving 14 bases between the germline ends. From germline, CDR1 is MDHEN and CDR2 SYDVKM. This CDR3 has 14 residues. The CDR3 sequence: CASSDNRVTYGYTF. The CDR3 DNA sequence: TGTGCCAGCAGTGATAACAGGGTGACCTATGGCTACACCTTC.

V gene TRBV15 combines with J gene TRBJ1-5, with D perhaps TRBD1 (6 bases). V was trimmed by 4 bases and J by 7 bases, leaving 20 bases between them. This CDR3 comprises 16 residues. Germline lookup yields CDR1 LNHNV and CDR2 YYDKDF (reference sequence). DNA for the CDR3: TGTGCCACCAGCACCCGATCGTGGGGGGCAGGGCAGCCCCAGCATTTT. This codes for CATSTRSWGAGQPQHF.

This clone was recorded once. The chain couples TRBV7-3 to TRBJ2-5; unclear D gene. Germline V gene lookup returns CDR1 SGHTA and CDR2 FQGTGA. Trimming cost V 5 bases and J 5 bases, with 12 bases left between them. This CDR3 comprises 13 residues. The CDR3 region has the DNA TGTGCCAGCAGCCCCGGCATGTCGGAGACCCAGTACTTC. This sequence encodes CASSPGMSETQYF.

The V and J genes are TRBV27 and TRBJ1-2; D remains ambiguous. The CDR3 has 15 amino acids. Per the germline V gene, CDR1 is MNHEY and CDR2 is SMNVEV (reference sequence). Trimming cost V 5 bases and J 1 base, with 14 bases left between them. The CDR3 DNA is TGTGCCAGCAGTCCATGGGGAGACGATAACTATGGCTACACCTTC. Translation gives CASSPWGDDNYGYTF.

The CDR3 DNA follows: TGCAGTGTAGCCGGGAGCCGCGGCTACACCTTC. The encoded protein is CSVAGSRGYTF. The chain joins TRBV20-1 to TRBJ1-2; D unresolved. The CDR3 has 11 residues. Germline CDR1 DFQATT, CDR2 SNEGSKA (reference sequence). V lost 7 bases and J 8 bases, leaving 14 bases between the germline ends.

The chain employs TRBV19 and TRBJ1-5; D might be TRBD1 (6 bases). CDR1 LNHDA and CDR2 SQIVND come from the germline V gene (reference sequence). V was shortened by 7 bases and J by 7 bases, with 20 bases between the two germline ends. The CDR3 runs 15 residues. The CDR3 DNA sequence: TGTGCCAGTACCACACCGGGGGCAGGACGGCAGCCCCAGCATTTT. Translation: CASTTPGAGRQPQHF.

This clone has only one observation. CDR3 nucleotide sequence: TGTGCCAGCAGCTTGTGGCAGGGTTGGAACTATGGCTACACCTTC. Amino acids: CASSLWQGWNYGYTF. The rearrangement uses TRBV5-5 and TRBJ1-2, with D perhaps matching TRBD1 (5 bases). Germline CDR1 reads SGHKS; CDR2 reads YYEKEE (reference sequence). The V end was cut by 1 base, the J end by 2 bases, with 12 bases between. The CDR3 is made up of 15 amino acids.

This clone has just one count. This sequence joins TRBV11-1 and TRBJ1-1; D unclear. The germline V and J ends were trimmed by 1 base and 4 bases, with 7 bases remaining between them. This CDR3 contains 13 residues. Germline-derived CDR1 and CDR2 are SGHAT and FQDESV (reference sequence). The CDR3 region is CASSLGRLTEAFF. The CDR3 DNA follows: TGTGCCAGCAGCTTAGGACGGCTCACTGAAGCTTTCTTT.

V is TRBV10-3 and J is TRBJ1-2; unclear D gene. Germline V gives CDR1 ENHRY, CDR2 SYGVKD. CDR3 length: 14 amino acids. Between the trimmed V and J ends, which lost 0 bases and 5 bases, there was a span of 10 bases. The CDR3 loop reads CAISESKRSYGYTF. The CDR3 DNA reads as TGTGCCATCAGTGAGTCGAAACGGAGTTATGGCTACACCTTC.

V gene TRBV28 combines with J gene TRBJ2-3; tentative D call: TRBD1 (5 bases). The CDR3 runs 16 residues. Germline V gene sequence: CDR1 MDHEN, CDR2 SYDVKM. Trimming stripped 6 bases from V and 0 bases from J, with 16 bases between. The CDR3 here is CASSRWGRSSTDTQYF. The CDR3 DNA follows: TGTGCCAGCAGCAGATGGGGCCGAAGCAGCACAGATACGCAGTATTTT.

The chain joins TRBV9 to TRBJ2-3; weak D call: TRBD2 (6 bases). V dropped 2 bases and J dropped 3 bases, with 13 bases sitting between them. The germline gives CDR1 SGDLS, CDR2 YYNGEE. The CDR3 spans 15 residues. CDR3 loop: CASSVRGIGTDTQYF. The CDR3 coding sequence is TGTGCCAGCAGCGTCCGCGGGATCGGAACAGATACGCAGTATTTT.

The chain uses TRBV28 and TRBJ1-2, with a tentative D call TRBD1 (6 bases). This CDR3 comprises 15 residues. Germline V gives CDR1 MDHEN, CDR2 SYDVKM. Trimming stripped 6 bases from V and 3 bases from J, with 17 bases between. The CDR3 DNA sequence: TGTGCCAGCAGCCCGATCTGGGGGCACGACTATGGCTACACCTTC. It encodes CASSPIWGHDYGYTF.

The chain employs TRBV7-2 and TRBJ2-3, with 9 bases matching TRBD2. V shed 5 bases, J shed 9 bases, and the junction held 21 bases outside the gene matches. In germline, CDR1 is SGHTA, CDR2 FQGNSA. The CDR3 contains 18 residues. The CDR3 protein is CASSLRPLMAGGQLTQYF. The CDR3 DNA follows: TGTGCCAGCAGCCTTCGACCCCTGATGGCGGGAGGGCAGTTGACGCAGTATTTT.

Worth noting for this clone: Other DNA sequences within the sample encode an identical CDR3. The chain uses TRBV5-1 and TRBJ2-1, with 8 bases that match TRBD1. Germline V gene sequence: CDR1 SGHRS, CDR2 YFSETQ. Trimming took 0 bases from V and 7 from J; bases not matched to a gene: 3. This CDR3 has 14 amino acids. The CDR3 loop is CASSLGTGMNEQFF. The CDR3 nucleotides are TGCGCCAGCAGCTTGGGGACAGGGATGAATGAGCAGTTCTTC.

Worth noting for this clone: In the same sample, other DNA sequences code for this CDR3. The chain is built from TRBV18 and TRBJ2-5; tentative D call: TRBD2 (6 bases). V was cut by 3 bases and J by 0 bases, with 8 bases left in between. The CDR3 is 14 residues long. CDR1 KGHSH and CDR2 LQKENI come from the germline V gene. The CDR3 is CASSPRRDQETQYF. The CDR3 DNA is TGTGCCAGCTCACCTAGGAGGGACCAAGAGACCCAGTACTTC.

The chain combines TRBV19 with TRBJ1-2, with TRBD1 identical over 8 bases. V shed 2 bases and J 4 bases; nucleotides not matched to a gene: 9. Germline CDR1 reads LNHDA; CDR2 reads SQIVND (reference sequence). The CDR3 totals 16 residues. CDR3 sequence: CASSIFPQGAGYGYTF. DNA of the CDR3: TGTGCCAGTAGTATATTCCCGCAGGGGGCTGGCTATGGCTACACCTTC.

CDR3 residues: CASSPARYDTQYF. CDR3 DNA: TGTGCCAGCAGCCCCGCCCGTTATGATACGCAGTATTTT. The rearrangement links TRBV11-2 to TRBJ2-3; no clear D gene. Germline V lookup: CDR1 SGHAT, CDR2 FQNNGV. CDR3 length: 13 amino acids. Trimming took 5 bases from V and 6 from J, leaving 12 bases between them. The full variable domain, in which reference TRBV11-2 and TRBJ2-3 provide the parts outside the CDR3, is EAGVAQSPRYKIIEKRQSVAFWCNPISGHATLYWYQQILGQGPKLLIQFQNNGVVDDSQLPKDRFSAERLKGVDSTLKIQPAKLEDSAVYLCASSPARYDTQYFGPGTRLTVL.

This chain connects TRBV9 to TRBJ1-5; D is ambiguous. CDR3 length equals 13 residues. Looked up from germline, CDR1 is SGDLS and CDR2 is YYNGEE. V lost 2 bases and J lost 5, with 8 bases in between. The CDR3 region has the DNA TGTGCCAGCAGCGTTGGATTGGATCAGCCCCAGCATTTT. Its translation is CASSVGLDQPQHF.

The chain carries TRBV7-9 and TRBJ2-7; no firm D call. Trimming stripped 1 base from V and 4 bases from J, with 11 bases between. From germline, CDR1 is SEHNR and CDR2 FQNEAQ (reference sequence). CDR3 length: 14 amino acids. In DNA, the CDR3 is TGTGCCAGCAGCTTAGGGGCAGAAACGTACGAGCAGTACTTC. Translated: CASSLGAETYEQYF.

The chain couples TRBV5-1 to TRBJ2-1; 8 positions agree with TRBD1. In germline, CDR1 is SGHRS, CDR2 YFSETQ. The CDR3 is 15 residues long. V shed 4 bases and J 4 bases; nucleotides not matched to a gene: 7. This CDR3 reads CASSPGQGRYNEQFF. DNA for the CDR3: TGCGCCAGCAGCCCCGGACAGGGAAGGTACAATGAGCAGTTCTTC.

This chain links TRBV28 with TRBJ2-7, with D possibly TRBD2 on 6 matching bases. Trimming left V 6 bases short and J 6 bases short, with 12 bases between. This CDR3 has 12 residues. Germline loops: CDR1 MDHEN, CDR2 SYDVKM. The CDR3, as DNA: TGTGCCAGCAGACCGGGACTTAGCGAGCAGTACTTC. It codes for CASRPGLSEQYF.

The rearrangement links TRBV19 to TRBJ2-5; 8 nucleotides match TRBD1. Germline assignment: CDR1 LNHDA and CDR2 SQIVND (reference sequence). The length of the CDR3 is 16 residues. The ends lost 4 bases at V and 5 bases at J; junction bases unmatched: 12. For the CDR3, the DNA is TGTGCCAGTAGTACTCGCGGACAGGGAGGTTCGGAGACCCAGTACTTC. Residues: CASSTRGQGGSETQYF.

The chain is built from TRBV7-2 and TRBJ1-5; a possible D gene is TRBD1 (5 bases). Looked up from germline, CDR1 is SGHTA and CDR2 is FQGNSA. The CDR3 contains 15 residues. Between the trimmed V and J ends, which lost 5 bases and 0 bases, there was a span of 11 bases. CDR3 in DNA: TGTGCCAGCAGCACCAGGGCAGATAGCAATCAGCCCCAGCATTTT. It encodes CASSTRADSNQPQHF.

The CDR3 is CASSQPGQNHEQYF. For the CDR3, the DNA is TGCGCCAGCAGCCAACCTGGACAGAACCACGAGCAGTACTTC. The chain recombines TRBV4-1 with TRBJ2-7; a weak D match, TRBD1 (6 bases). The CDR3 has 14 amino acids. The V gene's germline CDR1 is MGHRA and CDR2 YSYEKL. V lost 2 bases and J lost 5, with 13 bases in between.

The gene calls are TRBV5-1 and TRBJ2-3; D is ambiguous. Germline V gene sequence: CDR1 SGHRS, CDR2 YFSETQ. This CDR3 is 16 amino acids long. Trimming cost V 4 bases and J 3 bases, with 18 bases left between them. CDR3 sequence: CASSINPRAKTDTQYF. The CDR3 DNA reads as TGCGCCAGCAGCATCAATCCCCGGGCCAAGACAGATACGCAGTATTTT. The full variable domain, with the rest looked up from reference TRBV5-1 and TRBJ2-3, is KAGVTQTPRYLIKTRGQQVTLSCSPISGHRSVSWYQQTPGQGLQFLFEYFSETQRNKGNFPGRFSGRQFSNSRSEMNVSTLELGDSALYLCASSINPRAKTDTQYFGPGTRLTVL.

The chain recombines TRBV6-1 with TRBJ1-3, with D unclear. CDR1 MNHNS and CDR2 SASEGT come from the germline V gene. The CDR3 consists of 15 residues. The V end was cut by 0 bases, the J end by 1 base, with 7 bases between. CDR3 in amino acids: CASSEAVGSGNTIYF. Here the CDR3 DNA reads TGTGCCAGCAGTGAAGCAGTTGGGTCTGGAAACACCATATATTTT.

CDR3 nucleotide sequence: TGCGCCAGCAGCCAACTTCTCGGTATAGAGGGTTCACCCCTCCACTTT. Translation gives CASSQLLGIEGSPLHF. The chain uses TRBV4-3 and TRBJ1-6; D call uncertain. This CDR3 spans 16 amino acids. CDR1 LGHNA and CDR2 YSLEER come from the germline V gene. V gave up 2 bases and J gave up 9 bases, with 17 bases separating them.